In this sample, the clone carrying this TCR beta chain turned up many times. The germline V and J ends were trimmed by 6 bases and 4 bases, with 10 bases remaining between them. The CDR3 runs to 12 residues. TCRdb processed the 5' RACE reads anew with MiXCR; each CDR3 protein has one entry. Here the sample spans under 200,000 distinct CDR3 sequences, under 14% being singletons. This sample stems from a study of CD8 T cells in ankylosing spondylitis. This chain links TRBV12-3 or TRBV12-4 with TRBJ2-7; D remains ambiguous. The sample taken for sequencing was blood, either unsorted or a sorted T cell fraction (not recorded which). The clonotype was recovered from a male donor with ankylosing spondylitis or in good health (not recorded which). The CDR3 spells CASSSPPYEQYF. CDR3 coding DNA: TGTGCCAGCAGCTCCCCCCCTTACGAGCAGTACTTC.